The next 32 T cell receptor beta chains were all read from a single sample in a study of blood T cell repertoires in COVID-19. Profiling relied on immunoSEQ multiplex PCR, and the TCRdb table lists in-frame clones only, not all of them. The sample carries 120,000 to 150,000 clones, about 88% recorded once. The source material was peripheral blood. Receptors originate from a man over 45 with active or convalescent COVID-19.

The chain recombines TRBV7-2 with TRBJ1-3; 7 bases fit TRBD1. J lost 1 base, V lost 0 bases, and 3 bases had no gene match. Germline CDR1 SGHTA, CDR2 FQGNSA. This CDR3 spans 16 amino acids. CDR3: CASSLAGGNSGNTIYF. The CDR3, as DNA: TGTGCCAGCAGCTTAGCAGGGGGCAATTCTGGAAACACCATATATTTT.

The chain links TRBV6-5 to TRBJ2-1; 11 nucleotides agree with TRBD2. Germline assignment: CDR1 MNHEY and CDR2 SVGAGI. The CDR3 length is 14 residues. V shed 5 bases and J 15 bases; nucleotides not matched to a gene: 12. The CDR3 loop reads CASSPIVAGGHPFF. The CDR3 DNA follows: TGTGCCAGCAGTCCCATCGTAGCGGGAGGGCACCCGTTCTTC.

This chain uses TRBV9 with TRBJ2-1; 10 bases map to TRBD2. The CDR3 length is 15 residues. V was pared by 4 bases and J by 8 bases, with 9 bases of the junction left unmatched. Germline V CDR1 and CDR2: SGDLS, YYNGEE. The chain's CDR3 is CASSFGTSAMDEQFF. CDR3 coding DNA: TGTGCCAGCAGCTTCGGGACTAGCGCTATGGATGAGCAGTTCTTC.

The chain employs TRBV5-1 and TRBJ2-1; the match to TRBD1 covers 11 bases. CDR3 length: 15 residues. With 7 bases clipped from V and 10 bases from J, the junction kept 13 bases outside the gene matches. From germline, CDR1 is SGHRS and CDR2 YFSETQ. The CDR3 protein is CASGQGTGGSGEQFF. The CDR3 DNA sequence: TGCGCCAGCGGCCAGGGGACAGGGGGATCAGGGGAGCAGTTCTTC.

The chain joins TRBV5-1 to TRBJ2-7, with TRBD1 identical over 7 bases. V trimming: 2 bases; J trimming: 1 base; junction bases outside the gene matches: 3. CDR1 is SGHRS and CDR2 is YFSETQ in the germline V gene. CDR3 length equals 14 residues. This CDR3 reads CASSFGDSSYEQYF. CDR3 DNA sequence: TGCGCCAGCAGCTTCGGGGACAGTTCCTACGAGCAGTACTTC.

This sequence joins TRBV7-8 and TRBJ2-6; maybe TRBD1 (5 bases). V dropped 5 bases and J dropped 13 bases, with 15 bases sitting between them. The CDR3 totals 13 residues. Per germline, CDR1 SGHVS and CDR2 FQNEAQ. CDR3 region: CASSPEVGRVLTF. The CDR3 DNA sequence: TGTGCCAGCAGCCCAGAGGTGGGGCGAGTCCTGACTTTC.

This clone was seen repeatedly, ten times or more. The sample carries other DNA sequences with the same CDR3. The chain links TRBV2 to TRBJ1-4; D remains ambiguous. CDR1 SNHLY and CDR2 FYNNEI come from the germline V gene. V was pared by 4 bases and J by 0 bases, with 9 bases between. The CDR3 totals 15 residues. The CDR3 sequence is CASSGDTSTNEKLFF. The CDR3 DNA reads TGTGCCAGCAGTGGAGACACTTCAACTAATGAAAAACTGTTTTTT.

The rearrangement links TRBV2 to TRBJ2-1; 13 bases are a match to TRBD2. Per the germline V gene, CDR1 is SNHLY and CDR2 is FYNNEI. The CDR3 covers 16 residues. The J segment lost 0 bases and the V segment lost 4 bases, leaving 0 bases of the junction unmatched. CDR3 sequence reads: CASSGLAGGSYNEQFF. DNA of the CDR3: TGTGCCAGCAGTGGACTAGCGGGAGGCTCCTACAATGAGCAGTTCTTC.

The chain carries TRBV6-2 or TRBV6-3 and TRBJ2-7; TRBD2 is a possible D gene (5 bases). V was trimmed by 0 bases and J by 3 bases, leaving 15 bases between them. This CDR3 spans 16 amino acids. CDR1 and CDR2 from the germline V gene are MNHEY and SVGEGT. CDR3 in DNA: TGTGCCAGCAGTTACTCGCGGGTGGATAAGGTCTACGAGCAGTACTTC. Translating it yields CASSYSRVDKVYEQYF.

The chain couples TRBV18 to TRBJ2-6; 7 bases match TRBD1. This CDR3 has 16 residues. The V segment lost 3 bases and the J segment 4 bases; nucleotides outside the gene matches: 6. Germline V gives CDR1 KGHSH, CDR2 LQKENI. CDR3 amino acids: CASSPRQGTGANVLTF. In DNA form, the CDR3 reads TGTGCCAGCTCACCTCGACAGGGCACCGGGGCCAACGTCCTGACTTTC.

The chain couples TRBV18 to TRBJ2-1; D is possibly TRBD2 (5 bases). The CDR3 extends over 17 amino acids. V lost 1 base and J 3 bases, leaving 16 bases between the germline ends. Germline CDR1 and CDR2: KGHSH and LQKENI. The DNA of the CDR3 is TGTGCCAGCTCACCACGGGGTTTGAGTAGCGACTACAATGAGCAGTTCTTC. It codes for CASSPRGLSSDYNEQFF.

This clone was seen only a few times. This sample also contains other DNA sequences that code for the same CDR3. V gene TRBV6-5 combines with J gene TRBJ1-5, with D maybe TRBD1 (6 bases). Germline CDR1 is MNHEY and CDR2 is SVGAGI. The ends were cut back, 8 bases at V and 2 bases at J, with 10 bases in the middle. This CDR3 region has 13 residues. The CDR3 coding sequence is TGTGCCAGCTCCAACAGGGGCAATCAGCCCCAGCATTTT. The encoded protein is CASSNRGNQPQHF.

A single count supports this clone. The rearrangement uses TRBV10-3 and TRBJ2-7; a possible D gene is TRBD2 (6 bases). Germline values: CDR1 ENHRY, CDR2 SYGVKD. The CDR3 has 12 residues. Trimming pared 4 bases from V and 3 bases from J, leaving 7 bases between. CDR3 loop: CAISGGDYEQYF. DNA for the CDR3: TGTGCCATCAGTGGGGGGGACTACGAGCAGTACTTC.

The chain couples TRBV21-1 to TRBJ1-3. TRBV21-1 is tagged as a pseudogene. This CDR3 comprises 20 residues. CDR3 region: CASSSGRLRCSLRSGNTIYF. The CDR3, as DNA: TGTGCCAGCAGCTCCGGTCGACTGCGATGTTCACTGCGCTCTGGAAACACCATATATTTT.

CDR3 DNA: TGTGCCAGCAGTTATCCAGGGAGGAATCAGCCCCAGCATTTT. The encoded protein is CASSYPGRNQPQHF. The rearrangement joins TRBV6-6 to TRBJ1-5; weak D call: TRBD1 (5 bases). Trimming cost V 3 bases and J 4 bases, with 10 bases left between them. Germline CDR1 is MNHNY and CDR2 is SVGAGI (reference sequence). The CDR3 has 14 residues.

J is TRBJ1-5 and V is TRBV27; 7 positions agree with TRBD1. CDR3 length: 16 amino acids. Germline values: CDR1 MNHEY, CDR2 SMNVEV (reference sequence). V was pared by 10 bases and J by 3 bases, with 15 bases of the junction left unmatched. The CDR3 nucleotides are TGTGCCACCAAGCAACAGGGGTTTAAGGACAATCAGCCCCAGCATTTT. Amino acid sequence: CATKQQGFKDNQPQHF.

The V call is TRBV7-2, the J call TRBJ2-5, with D perhaps TRBD2 (5 bases). The CDR3 totals 14 residues. V shed 6 bases and J shed 0 bases, with 11 bases lying between them. CDR1 and CDR2 from the germline V gene are SGHTA and FQGNSA. CDR3 in amino acids: CASRRDSYQETQYF. The CDR3 region has the DNA TGTGCCAGCAGGAGGGATAGTTACCAAGAGACCCAGTACTTC. Full variable domain (outside the CDR3, taken from reference TRBV7-2 and TRBJ2-5): GAGVSQSPSNKVTEKGKDVELRCDPISGHTALYWYRQSLGQGLEFLIYFQGNSAPDKSGLPSDRFSAERTGGSVSTLTIQRTQQEDSAVYLCASRRDSYQETQYFGPGTRLLVL.

The chain couples TRBV5-1 to TRBJ2-7, with 9 bases that match TRBD1. Trimming at V came to 5 bases and at J to 4 bases, leaving 7 bases not matched to a gene. Germline values: CDR1 SGHRS, CDR2 YFSETQ. The CDR3 is 14 residues long. The CDR3 bases are TGCGCCAGCAGAATGGGACAGGGCACTTACGAGCAGTACTTC. Translating gives CASRMGQGTYEQYF.

The V and J genes are TRBV28 and TRBJ2-3; possible D gene TRBD2, 6 bases. The CDR3 extends over 14 amino acids. Germline-derived CDR1 and CDR2 are MDHEN and SYDVKM. V lost 5 bases to trimming and J lost 0 bases, with 9 bases between them. CDR3 loop: CASSPGLSTDTQYF. The CDR3 nucleotides read TGTGCCAGCAGTCCGGGACTGAGCACAGATACGCAGTATTTT.

The chain uses TRBV7-2 and TRBJ2-3; 14 nucleotides match TRBD2. Trimming at V came to 8 bases and at J to 2 bases, leaving 9 bases not matched to a gene. The length of the CDR3 is 17 residues. Germline V gene sequence: CDR1 SGHTA, CDR2 FQGNSA. CDR3 nucleotides: TGTGCCAGCCCTACGGGACTAGCGGGAGAAAACACAGATACGCAGTATTTT. It codes for CASPTGLAGENTDTQYF.

This chain links TRBV9 with TRBJ2-7, with TRBD1 matching over 7 bases. Germline CDR1 and CDR2: SGDLS and YYNGEE. The CDR3 is made up of 14 amino acids. The V segment lost 4 bases and the J segment 2 bases; nucleotides outside the gene matches: 6. This chain's CDR3 is CASSLRGYAYEQYF. Written as DNA, the CDR3 is TGTGCCAGCAGCCTCAGGGGGTACGCCTACGAGCAGTACTTC.

The J gene is TRBJ2-5, the V gene TRBV28; 8 bases line up with TRBD2. Trimming took 2 bases from V and 5 from J; bases not matched to a gene: 10. From germline, CDR1 is MDHEN and CDR2 SYDVKM. The CDR3 covers 16 residues. CDR3 loop: CASSLLLAGNWETQYF. CDR3 bases: TGTGCCAGCAGTTTACTTTTAGCGGGAAACTGGGAGACCCAGTACTTC.

The chain joins TRBV19 to TRBJ2-4, with TRBD2 matching over 8 bases. After removal of 1 base from V and 1 base from J, the junction contained 15 bases not matched to a gene. The V gene's germline CDR1 is LNHDA and CDR2 SQIVND (reference sequence). There are 20 residues in the CDR3. The CDR3 reads CASSIGGVAGSLGAKNIQYF. CDR3 nucleotides: TGTGCCAGTAGTATAGGGGGAGTAGCGGGGAGCCTTGGGGCCAAAAACATTCAGTACTTC. Full variable domain (remainder filled in from reference TRBV19 and TRBJ2-4): DGGITQSPKYLFRKEGQNVTLSCEQNLNHDAMYWYRQDPGQGLRLIYYSQIVNDFQKGDIAEGYSVSREKKESFPLTVTSAQKNPTAFYLCASSIGGVAGSLGAKNIQYFGAGTRLSVL.

The chain recombines TRBV7-9 with TRBJ2-1; 8 bases are shared with TRBD2. The V gene end was trimmed by 1 base and the J gene end by 6 bases; junction bases not matched to a gene: 5. The CDR3 contains 15 residues. Per germline, CDR1 SEHNR and CDR2 FQNEAQ (reference sequence). The CDR3 region is CASSLDGRGGNEQFF. The CDR3 region has the DNA TGTGCCAGCAGCTTAGACGGGAGGGGAGGCAATGAGCAGTTCTTC.

The V call is TRBV2, the J call TRBJ1-5; 8 nucleotides line up with TRBD1. This CDR3 region has 15 residues. Germline V CDR1 and CDR2: SNHLY, FYNNEI. V shed 4 bases and J 2 bases; nucleotides not matched to a gene: 4. The CDR3 is CASSASGGRNQPQHF. As DNA, the CDR3 is TGTGCCAGCAGTGCCTCAGGGGGCCGCAATCAGCCCCAGCATTTT.

The J gene is TRBJ2-7, the V gene TRBV9; 9 nucleotides match TRBD2. This CDR3 spans 13 amino acids. V trimming: 0 bases; J trimming: 6 bases; junction bases outside the gene matches: 1. From germline, CDR1 is SGDLS and CDR2 YYNGEE. The CDR3 reads CASSVEAGGEQYF. The CDR3 nucleotides are TGTGCCAGCAGCGTAGAAGCGGGAGGCGAGCAGTACTTC.

V usage is TRBV11-2 and J usage is TRBJ2-7; 8 nucleotides agree with TRBD1. This CDR3 has 13 amino acids. CDR1 and CDR2 (germline): SGHAT, FQNNGV. The trim removed 5 bases at V and 4 bases at J, leaving 4 bases unmatched. CDR3: CASSPDRGYEQYF. The CDR3 region has the DNA TGTGCCAGCAGCCCCGACAGGGGTTACGAGCAGTACTTC.

The chain recombines TRBV29-1 with TRBJ2-7; D is possibly TRBD2 (5 bases). CDR1 SQVTM and CDR2 ANQGSEA come from the germline V gene. Trimming left V 5 bases short and J 0 bases short, with 14 bases between. The CDR3 has 14 residues. The CDR3, as DNA: TGCAGCGTTAGGGAATTAGCGCTCTCCTACGAGCAGTACTTC. This encodes CSVRELALSYEQYF.

The table lists this clone with a few counts. This chain connects TRBV18 to TRBJ1-5; possibly TRBD1 for D (5 bases). The CDR3 has 17 amino acids. Germline V gene lookup returns CDR1 KGHSH and CDR2 LQKENI. V was clipped by 6 bases and J by 0 bases, with 18 bases between them. As DNA, the CDR3 is TGTGCCAGCTCTCCCTCAGGGCAGCCTTATAGCAATCAGCCCCAGCATTTT. It yields the protein CASSPSGQPYSNQPQHF.

The sample holds one count of this clone. The rearrangement links TRBV6-6 to TRBJ2-1; 7 bases agree with TRBD2. CDR1 is MNHNY and CDR2 is SVGAGI in the germline V gene (reference sequence). The CDR3 totals 16 residues. Trimming at V came to 0 bases and at J to 6 bases, leaving 8 bases not matched to a gene. CDR3 protein: CASSYSHAGEFNEQFF. DNA of the CDR3: TGTGCCAGCAGTTACTCCCACGCGGGAGAGTTCAATGAGCAGTTCTTC.

The V call is TRBV9, the J call TRBJ1-5, with D unclear. The CDR3 runs 14 residues. In germline, CDR1 is SGDLS, CDR2 YYNGEE. The V and J ends lost 3 bases and 1 base respectively, with 8 bases between them. CDR3 region: CASSAGGSNQPQHF. The CDR3 nucleotides read TGTGCCAGCAGCGCGGGAGGGAGCAATCAGCCCCAGCATTTT. Supplemented by reference TRBV9 and TRBJ1-5, the full variable domain reads DSGVTQTPKHLITATGQRVTLRCSPRSGDLSVYWYQQSLDQGLQFLIQYYNGEERAKGNILERFSAQQFPDLHSELNLSSLELGDSALYFCASSAGGSNQPQHFGDGTRLSIL.

A word on this clone: In the same sample, other DNA sequences code for this CDR3. The rearrangement links TRBV2 to TRBJ1-1, with a weak D call TRBD1 (5 bases). CDR1 is SNHLY and CDR2 is FYNNEI in the germline V gene. The V end lost 6 bases, the J end lost 1 base, and 9 bases lay between the germline ends. This CDR3 spans 13 amino acids. Here the CDR3 reads CASRADRNTEAFF. DNA of the CDR3: TGTGCCAGCAGGGCCGACAGGAACACTGAAGCTTTCTTT.